A selection of T cell receptor beta chains follows, all from one sample in a study of blood T cell repertoires in COVID-19. This table comes from immunoSEQ multiplex PCR, and its TCRdb copy is limited to in-frame clones, with some not included. The table has 30,000 to 35,000 clones, roughly 82% seen once; the top ten hold around 40%. The sample was peripheral blood. These receptors were taken from a man older than 75 with active or convalescent COVID-19. Both conserved end residues are part of each CDR3. D genes are given only for firm matches. Not every row has a clone size; where given, it reads once, few, many or a size class.

j_call v_call d_call clone_size cdr3_aa cdr3_nt
TRBJ2-2 TRBV27 NA NA CASSFSGNTGELFF TGTGCCAGCAGTTTTTCAGGGAACACCGGGGAGCTGTTTTTT
TRBJ2-4 TRBV6-5 TRBD1 NA CASSLTGVRNIQYF TGTGCCAGCAGCCTTACAGGGGTTAGGAACATTCAGTACTTC
TRBJ1-1 TRBV7-6 NA NA CASSLGAGDTEAFF TGTGCCAGCAGCTTAGGCGCGGGAGATACTGAAGCTTTCTTT
TRBJ2-7 TRBV29-1 TRBD1 NA CSVTRTGMQGEQYF TGCAGCGTTACCCGGACAGGGATGCAGGGCGAGCAGTACTTC
TRBJ2-3 TRBV24-1 TRBD2 NA CATSDSPAGGGTDTQYF TGTGCCACCAGTGATTCCCCAGCGGGAGGGGGCACAGATACGCAGTATTTT
TRBJ1-5 TRBV28 NA NA CASSGYRNNQPQHF TGTGCCAGCAGTGGCTACAGGAATAATCAGCCCCAGCATTTT
TRBJ2-7 TRBV28 TRBD1 NA CAIQGSLYEQYF TGTGCCATACAGGGGAGCCTCTACGAGCAGTACTTC
TRBJ1-6 TRBV27 NA NA CASSRQNNSPLHF TGTGCCAGCAGTCGACAGAATAATTCACCCCTCCACTTT
TRBJ2-1 TRBV11-2 NA NA CASNPSPGSYNEQFF TGTGCCAGCAACCCTAGCCCAGGCTCCTACAATGAGCAGTTCTTC
TRBJ2-1 TRBV19 TRBD1 NA CASRTGSSYNEQFF TGTGCCAGTCGGACAGGGAGCTCCTACAATGAGCAGTTCTTC
TRBJ1-1 TRBV19 TRBD1 once CASSSQGLNTEAFF TGTGCCAGTAGTTCACAGGGGTTGAACACTGAAGCTTTCTTT
TRBJ2-1 TRBV7-9 TRBD1 NA CASSLGLGQGVDEQFF TGTGCCAGCAGCTTGGGGCTCGGACAGGGGGTAGATGAGCAGTTCTTC
TRBJ2-7 TRBV18 NA NA CASSPFGQSSYEQYF TGTGCCAGCTCACCATTCGGACAGAGCTCCTACGAGCAGTACTTC
TRBJ2-7 TRBV7-8 TRBD2 NA CASSLPLRLAGGRVEQYF TGTGCCAGCAGCCTTCCGTTACGTTTAGCGGGAGGGCGGGTTGAGCAGTACTTC
TRBJ2-7 TRBV5-1 NA once CASSLSGGSSYEQYF TGCGCCAGCAGCCTATCCGGGGGTAGCTCCTACGAGCAGTACTTC
TRBJ1-1 TRBV5-8 NA NA CASSFRGGRNTEAFF TGTGCCAGCAGCTTTAGGGGGGGCCGGAACACTGAAGCTTTCTTT
TRBJ2-1 TRBV3-1/TRBV3-2 NA NA CASSPRSPSLSEQFF TGTGCCAGCAGCCCGCGTAGCCCCTCCTTGAGTGAGCAGTTCTTC
TRBJ2-1 TRBV2 NA once CASSERGASSSYNEQFF TGTGCCAGCAGTGAACGGGGGGCTTCAAGCTCCTACAATGAGCAGTTCTTC
TRBJ2-1 TRBV3-1/TRBV3-2 NA NA CASSQDLNGAGGPEQFF TGTGCCAGCAGCCAAGATCTTAACGGGGCAGGGGGGCCCGAGCAGTTCTTC
TRBJ2-1 TRBV29-1 NA NA CSVVPAYNEQFF TGCAGCGTTGTTCCAGCCTACAATGAGCAGTTCTTC
TRBJ2-2 TRBV25-1 TRBD1 NA CASSLTGESRELFF TGTGCCAGCAGTTTGACAGGGGAGTCGCGGGAGCTGTTTTTT
TRBJ2-1 TRBV6-6 TRBD1 once CASRGGQGSSNEQFF TGTGCCAGCAGGGGGGGACAGGGTTCGTCCAATGAGCAGTTCTTC
TRBJ2-1 TRBV28 NA NA CASRPGTGYNEQFF TGTGCCAGCAGACCCGGGACTGGCTACAATGAGCAGTTCTTC
TRBJ1-1 TRBV5-6 NA NA CASSQGLRNTEAFF TGTGCCAGCAGCCAGGGACTGAGGAACACTGAAGCTTTCTTT
TRBJ2-3 TRBV24-1 TRBD1 once CATSDQDRVGYF TGTGCCACCAGTGATCAAGACAGGGTTGGGTATTTT
TRBJ2-5 TRBV29-1 TRBD1 NA CSVGDRGRGQETQYF TGCAGCGTTGGGGACAGGGGAAGGGGTCAAGAGACCCAGTACTTC
TRBJ2-4 TRBV11-3 TRBD2 NA CASSWAGGEAKNIQYF TGTGCCAGCAGCTGGGCCGGGGGGGAGGCCAAAAACATTCAGTACTTC